Presented here are 2 T cell receptor beta chains from one specimen sequenced in a study of neoadjuvant nivolumab and ipilimumab in lung cancer. TCRdb's copy holds only in-frame clones and misses some; the assay was immunoSEQ multiplex PCR. The repertoire holds approximately 26,000 clones, with approximately 84% as singletons. The sample here was peripheral blood, taken before neoadjuvant nivolumab, alone or with ipilimumab. The receptor set was obtained from an adult with non-small cell lung cancer.

The gene calls are TRBV4-2 and TRBJ1-1, with 7 nucleotides matching TRBD1. Germline V gives CDR1 LGHNA, CDR2 YNFKEQ. This CDR3 region has 14 residues. Trimming took 4 bases from V and 0 from J; bases not matched to a gene: 2. This CDR3 is CASSPGTVNTEAFF. The CDR3 nucleotides read TGTGCCAGCAGCCCAGGGACAGTGAACACTGAAGCTTTCTTT.

The chain links TRBV11-2 to TRBJ2-1; D might be TRBD1 (5 bases). There are 13 residues in the CDR3. Per germline, CDR1 SGHAT and CDR2 FQNNGV. V was trimmed by 4 bases and J by 10 bases, leaving 14 bases between them. DNA for the CDR3: TGTGCCAGCAGCTCGGGTGTGGGGCGCGAGCAGTTCTTC. Its translation: CASSSGVGREQFF.